Below are 12 T cell receptor beta chains sequenced from a single sample in a study of response to subunit inactivated influenza vaccine. TCRdb processed the RT-PCR reads anew with MiXCR; each CDR3 protein has one entry. The repertoire holds 180,000 or so distinct CDR3 sequences, with less than 15% as singletons. The sample was also reused in another study, on T cells expressing NK-cell markers. That source reports: Beta-chain TCR cDNA was generated via 5'RACE template switching with UMIs.

Sequencing used CD8+ T cells sorted from PBMCs, obtained less than 13 days after vaccination. The receptor set was obtained from a man aged 45-65 years who received an inactivated influenza vaccine.

There are many counts of this clonotype. The chain links TRBV30 to TRBJ2-7; D is ambiguous. Germline V gene data show CDR1 as GTSNPN and CDR2 as SVGIG (reference sequence). The CDR3 runs to 11 residues. The germline V and J ends were trimmed by 0 bases and 7 bases, with 7 bases remaining between them. The CDR3: CAWSVGGEQYF. As DNA, the CDR3 is TGTGCCTGGAGTGTAGGTGGTGAGCAGTACTTC.

This clonotype has more than one count but fewer than ten. V usage is TRBV6-5 and J usage is TRBJ2-3, with no clear D. V lost 0 bases and J 6 bases, leaving 19 bases between the germline ends. This CDR3 is built from 17 residues. The germline gives CDR1 MNHEY, CDR2 SVGAGI. CDR3 sequence: CASSYSPDPRAPDTQYF. The CDR3, as DNA: TGTGCCAGCAGTTACTCGCCGGATCCCCGAGCCCCGGATACGCAGTATTTT.

This clonotype was counted between two and nine times. CDR3 sequence reads: CASSVGGAESYNEQFF. The DNA for the CDR3 is TGTGCCAGCAGCGTAGGGGGAGCGGAGTCCTACAATGAGCAGTTCTTC. The chain couples TRBV9 to TRBJ2-1; possibly TRBD2 for D (5 bases). This CDR3 has 16 amino acids. V shed 0 bases and J shed 1 base, with 11 bases lying between them. Germline CDR1 SGDLS, CDR2 YYNGEE.

This clonotype appeared many times. V usage is TRBV7-9 and J usage is TRBJ2-5; D is undetermined. CDR1 is SEHNR and CDR2 is FQNEAQ in the germline V gene (reference sequence). This CDR3 spans 13 amino acids. Trimming pared 6 bases from V and 5 bases from J, leaving 13 bases between. The CDR3: CASRGDSWETQYF. CDR3 bases: TGTGCCAGCAGAGGAGACTCTTGGGAGACCCAGTACTTC.

The rearrangement joins TRBV5-6 to TRBJ2-2, with D possibly being TRBD1 (6 bases). Germline V CDR1 and CDR2: SGHDT, YYEEEE. Between the trimmed V and J ends, which lost 2 bases and 5 bases, there was a span of 13 bases. The CDR3 runs 15 residues. The CDR3 here is CASSLQGIRTGELFF. The CDR3 DNA follows: TGTGCCAGCAGCTTACAGGGAATAAGAACCGGGGAGCTGTTTTTT.

This clonotype was counted only a few times. The J gene is TRBJ1-3, the V gene TRBV12-3 or TRBV12-4; D call uncertain. The CDR3 is 14 residues long. V lost 1 base and J 0 bases, leaving 4 bases between the germline ends. This CDR3 reads CASSLVLSGNTIYF. The CDR3 DNA reads as TGTGCCAGCAGTTTAGTTCTCTCTGGAAACACCATATATTTT.

This clonotype was recorded a few times. The V call is TRBV10-3, the J call TRBJ1-1; D might be TRBD1 (6 bases). The CDR3 totals 15 residues. With 8 bases removed from V and 5 bases from J, the gap between germline ends came to 21 bases. The germline CDR1 and CDR2 sequences are ENHRY and SYGVKD. In DNA form, the CDR3 reads TGTGCCATCGTTGGGGCAGGGGTGAGAGGGACTGAAGCTTTCTTT. As protein: CAIVGAGVRGTEAFF.

The chain carries TRBV28 and TRBJ2-7; no clear D. The germline CDR1 and CDR2 sequences are MDHEN and SYDVKM. Trimming took 3 bases from V and 3 from J, leaving 15 bases between them. The CDR3 is made up of 15 amino acids. The CDR3 bases are TGTGCCAGCAGTTTGGACCCCGGCACCTACTACGAGCAGTACTTC. Protein product: CASSLDPGTYYEQYF.

This clonotype was detected only a few times. The V gene is TRBV12-3 or TRBV12-4, the J gene TRBJ1-1; possible D gene TRBD1, 5 bases. The CDR3 is 13 residues long. The germline V and J ends were trimmed by 2 bases and 3 bases, with 7 bases remaining between them. The CDR3 is CASSLMGHTEAFF. The CDR3 DNA reads as TGTGCCAGCAGTTTAATGGGGCACACTGAAGCTTTCTTT.

This clonotype occurred a few times. This chain joins TRBV20-1 and TRBJ2-3; the D is unclear. This CDR3 region has 15 residues. The germline CDR1 and CDR2 sequences are DFQATT and SNEGSKA (reference sequence). V was trimmed by 0 bases and J by 9 bases, leaving 19 bases between them. This chain's CDR3 is CSARDHWTSSVTQYF. The CDR3 region has the DNA TGCAGTGCTAGAGATCACTGGACGAGCTCGGTAACGCAGTATTTT.

The chain carries TRBV21-1 and TRBJ2-7; no check of the table's D call, TRBD1, against the DNA was made. TRBV21-1 is a pseudogene segment. The CDR3 is made up of 14 amino acids. The CDR3 sequence: CASSKEGPGPEQYF. CDR3 in DNA: TGTGCCAGCAGCAAAGAGGGGCCAGGGCCCGAGCAGTACTTC.

The chain carries TRBV7-6 and TRBJ2-3, with 8 bases fitting TRBD2. With 3 bases clipped from V and 3 bases from J, the junction kept 5 bases outside the gene matches. This CDR3 spans 15 amino acids. Germline V CDR1 and CDR2: SGHVS, FNYEAQ. DNA of the CDR3: TGTGCCAGCAGCTTGACGGGAGGGGGTACAGATACGCAGTATTTT. It specifies CASSLTGGGTDTQYF.